This T cell receptor (beta chain) appears in the sequencing data of a study of blood T cells in healthy people across ages. Overall study findings and caveats: Aged donors had fewer naive CD4+ cells and lower diversity than long-lived donors.

The V segment lost 4 bases and the J segment 0 bases; nucleotides outside the gene matches: 5. Germline V gene lookup returns CDR1 SQVTM and CDR2 ANQGSEA. This CDR3 is built from 14 residues. The study isolated at least 6 million PBMCs from each sample. A J-beta primer mix and a sample-barcoded 5' primer were used in a second PCR of roughly 6 to 12 cycles. TCRdb ran MiXCR on the 5' RACE reads and lists one entry per CDR3 protein. The table records 1,500,000 or so distinct CDR3 sequences, 45% to 70% of them present only once. This clonotype was seen a handful of times. Its antigen is still unknown. This rearrangement joins TRBV29-1 to TRBJ1-2, with 7 nucleotides matching TRBD1. Input material: blood. This TCR derives from a man between 18 and 35 years old in good health. CDR3 residues: CSVGGTVANYGYTF. The CDR3 nucleotides read TGCAGCGTTGGGGGGACAGTGGCTAACTATGGCTACACCTTC.